The entry that follows covers one TCR beta chain sequence. Its cognate antigen has yet to be identified. At one end the junction does not follow the germline gene, possibly because of a read error. This entry comes from a study of T cells in Graves' hyperthyroidism and ophthalmopathy (dated by TCRdb to about 2019). In terms of the full investigation: Peripheral blood samples were taken at initial diagnosis, before any treatment was given. For training and testing, the 100 or so patients in the discovery cohort were randomly divided in a 7:3 ratio. TCR V-J signatures able to tell the groups apart were searched for in a discovery cohort of 90 to 100 patients, of whom around 42 had Graves' ophthalmopathy and 57 had stable Graves' hyperthyroidism. In six Graves' hyperthyroidism patients, the study also compared T-cell repertoires from thyroid tissue with T-cell repertoires from blood. Prospective prediction of ophthalmopathy was tested in an independent validation cohort of approximately 18 hyperthyroidism patients and some 17 patients who later progressed to ophthalmopathy. TCR Vbeta CDR3 sequencing of some 140 peripheral blood samples (more than 40 ophthalmopathy, about 75 hyperthyroidism and approximately 17 progressor patients) is reported in the paper. Once sampling was done, hyperthyroidism patients were given methimazole at a starting dose of 30 mg daily, whereas ophthalmopathy patients were given high-dose intravenous methylprednisolone. General conclusions and limits of the study: Most expanded thyroid clonotypes (frequency above 0.001) were also detected in blood, a finding suggesting that blood repertoires may reflect thyroid immune responses. Sample size was not statistically predetermined, and blinding of investigators to group allocation was not performed. In validation, the model predicted progression to ophthalmopathy with 55% to 71% sensitivity and approximately 78% specificity, a median of around six months before onset. A 13 V-J signature model separated ophthalmopathy from stable hyperthyroidism, with about 90% sensitivity and 81.08% specificity in cross-validation and 80%/75% in testing.

Stable Graves' hyperthyroidism was defined as no progression to ophthalmopathy during 18 months of follow-up. The hyperthyroidism patients were between 18 and 65 years old and newly diagnosed, with a disease duration of less than 2 months. Exclusion was applied to patients with uncontrolled infections, other autoimmune diseases, pregnancy or lactation. Diagnoses were based on clinical symptoms, serum thyroxine and TRAb, thyroid ultrasound and orbital computed tomography. PBMCs were separated from approximately 10 ml of fresh peripheral blood using Ficoll-Paque density gradient centrifugation. Total RNA was extracted with Trizol reagent, and quality was checked on an Agilent 2100 Bioanalyzer. TCR beta CDR3 regions were amplified from RNA transcripts. A first-round RT-PCR of the TCR CDR3 used the HTBI primer set with the Qiagen OneStep RT-PCR kit. A second multiplex PCR round built the libraries, followed by size selection and purification. Paired-end sequencing of the libraries was performed with 100 bp reads on an Illumina HiSeq2000. From the authors' description of their analysis: Raw data were processed with SOAPnuke, discarding reads with adapters, uncalled bases, mean Phred below 15, or no exact constant-primer or identifier match. High-quality paired reads were merged using COPE v1.2.5, and each unique nucleotide sequence was defined as a clonotype. Clonotypes were aligned to IMGT TRBV, TRBD and TRBJ reference segments using MiTCR v1.1. The analysis was restricted to V-J combinations with a frequency above 0.0001, which together covered 99% to 99.2% of the repertoires. The TCS score was defined as the ratio of F50 (clonal expansion) to E x V (chaos), calculated using BLOSUM62-based TCRdist between CDR3 peptides within each V-J. Welch's t-statistics and random forest reduced around 510 V-J features to about 12, which were used in a naive Bayes classifier (R e1071). The similarity between thyroid and blood repertoires was quantified using the Morisita-Horn index. Clones were called with MiXCR by TCRdb after fastp trimmed the public reads at Q25, and only in-frame beta chains were retained. Rows matching on CDR3 protein sequence are summarized as one entry with the most common DNA and genes. The V and J calls reflect TCRdb's pipeline rather than the authors' work. In all, the sample holds 750,000 to 900,000 distinct CDR3 sequences, and roughly 40% of those were seen once. The top ten clonotypes cover 7.5% to 9.5% of the sample.

As encoded in the germline V gene (reference sequence), CDR1 is SEHNR while CDR2 is FQNEAQ. From its cysteine to its phenylalanine, the CDR3 spans 15 amino acids. Of the read, only the CDR3 DNA is kept; its 45 bases are in frame from base 1. Sample: blood. The chain joins TRBV7-9 to TRBJ1-1, with 10 bases matching TRBD1. The sequence was collected from a man in his late teens or twenties with Graves' hyperthyroidism. The CDR3 loop reads CACSYRDRGNTEAFF. Read as DNA, the sequence is TGTGCCTGCAGTTACCGGGACAGGGGGAACACTGAAGCTTTCTTT.